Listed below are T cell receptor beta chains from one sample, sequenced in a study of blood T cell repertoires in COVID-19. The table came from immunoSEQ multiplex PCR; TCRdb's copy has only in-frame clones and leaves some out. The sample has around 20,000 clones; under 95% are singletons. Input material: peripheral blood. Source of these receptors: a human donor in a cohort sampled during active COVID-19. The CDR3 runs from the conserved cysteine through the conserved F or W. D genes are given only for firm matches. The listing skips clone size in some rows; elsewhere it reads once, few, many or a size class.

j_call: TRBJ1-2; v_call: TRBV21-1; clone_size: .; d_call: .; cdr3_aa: CASSTGGDRRLPNYGYTF; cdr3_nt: TGTGCCAGCAGCACCGGGGGGGACAGAAGGTTGCCAAACTATGGCTACACCTTC
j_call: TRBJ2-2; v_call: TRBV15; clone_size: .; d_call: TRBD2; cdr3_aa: CATSSRTSATGELFF; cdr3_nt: TGTGCCACCAGCAGTAGGACTAGTGCCACCGGGGAGCTGTTTTTT
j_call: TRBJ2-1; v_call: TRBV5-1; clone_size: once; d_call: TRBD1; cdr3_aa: CASSLATGYEQFF; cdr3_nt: TGCGCCAGCAGCTTGGCGACAGGGTATGAGCAGTTCTTC
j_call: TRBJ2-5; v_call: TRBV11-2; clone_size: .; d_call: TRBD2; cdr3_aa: CASSLSLAGRGETQYF; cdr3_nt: TGTGCCAGCAGCTTGTCCCTCGCAGGGCGGGGGGAGACCCAGTACTTC
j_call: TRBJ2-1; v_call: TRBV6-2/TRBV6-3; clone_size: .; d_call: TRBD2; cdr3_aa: CASSYATSGKDEQFF; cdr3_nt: TGTGCCAGCAGTTACGCGACTAGCGGGAAGGATGAGCAGTTCTTC
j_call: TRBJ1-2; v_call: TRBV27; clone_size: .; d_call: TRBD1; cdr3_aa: CASSLYRGPSLAGYTF; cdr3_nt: TGTGCCAGCAGTTTATACAGGGGACCCTCTTTAGCTGGCTACACCTTC
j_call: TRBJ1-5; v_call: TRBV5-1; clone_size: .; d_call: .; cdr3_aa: CASSPEGGIGQPQHF; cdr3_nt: TGCGCCAGCAGCCCCGAGGGGGGGATAGGGCAGCCCCAGCATTTT
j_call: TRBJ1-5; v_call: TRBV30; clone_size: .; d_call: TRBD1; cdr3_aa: CAWSAGTGTPNWRNQPQHF; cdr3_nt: TGTGCCTGGAGTGCTGGGACAGGGACACCTAATTGGCGCAATCAGCCCCAGCATTTT
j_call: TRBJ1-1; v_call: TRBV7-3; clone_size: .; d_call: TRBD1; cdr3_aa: CASSPGQDTEAFF; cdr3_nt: TGTGCCAGCAGCCCGGGACAGGACACTGAAGCTTTCTTT
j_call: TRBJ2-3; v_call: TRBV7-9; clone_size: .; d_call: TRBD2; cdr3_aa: CASSTTSGGPDTQYF; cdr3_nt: TGTGCCAGCAGCACGACTAGCGGGGGGCCAGATACGCAGTATTTT
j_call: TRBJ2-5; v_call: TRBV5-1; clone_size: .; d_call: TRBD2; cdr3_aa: CASSKTSGKETQYF; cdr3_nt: TGCGCCAGCAGCAAGACTAGCGGAAAAGAGACCCAGTACTTC
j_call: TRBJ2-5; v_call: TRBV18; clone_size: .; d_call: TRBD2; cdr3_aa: CASSPGTSGGETQYF; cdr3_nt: TGTGCCAGCTCACCAGGGACTAGTGGCGGGGAGACCCAGTACTTC
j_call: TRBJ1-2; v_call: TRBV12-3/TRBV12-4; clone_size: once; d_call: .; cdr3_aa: CASSRTAGYTF; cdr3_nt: TGTGCCAGCAGCCGGACAGCCGGCTACACCTTC
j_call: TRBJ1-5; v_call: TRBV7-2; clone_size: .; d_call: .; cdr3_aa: CASSLARGGNQPQHF; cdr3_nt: TGTGCCAGCAGCTTAGCCAGGGGTGGCAATCAGCCCCAGCATTTT
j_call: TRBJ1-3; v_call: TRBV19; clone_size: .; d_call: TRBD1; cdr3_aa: CASSTRQGLSGNTIYF; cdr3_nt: TGTGCCAGTAGTACCAGACAGGGATTGTCTGGAAACACCATATATTTT
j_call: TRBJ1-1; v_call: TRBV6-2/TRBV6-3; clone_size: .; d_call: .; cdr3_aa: CASSYRTQNTEAFF; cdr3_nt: TGTGCCAGCAGTTACCGGACACAGAACACTGAAGCTTTCTTT
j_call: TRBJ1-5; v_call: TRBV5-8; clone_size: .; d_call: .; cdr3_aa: CASSLGRNQPQHF; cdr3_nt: TGTGCCAGCAGCTTGGGCAGAAATCAGCCCCAGCATTTT
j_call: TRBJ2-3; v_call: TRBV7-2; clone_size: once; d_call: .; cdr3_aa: CASSLGLQSTDTQYF; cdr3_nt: TGTGCCAGCAGCTTAGGGCTACAGAGCACAGATACGCAGTATTTT
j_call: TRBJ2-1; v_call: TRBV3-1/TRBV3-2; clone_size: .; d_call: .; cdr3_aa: CASSPLAGYEQFF; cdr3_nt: TGTGCCAGCAGCCCCTTGGCGGGTTATGAGCAGTTCTTC